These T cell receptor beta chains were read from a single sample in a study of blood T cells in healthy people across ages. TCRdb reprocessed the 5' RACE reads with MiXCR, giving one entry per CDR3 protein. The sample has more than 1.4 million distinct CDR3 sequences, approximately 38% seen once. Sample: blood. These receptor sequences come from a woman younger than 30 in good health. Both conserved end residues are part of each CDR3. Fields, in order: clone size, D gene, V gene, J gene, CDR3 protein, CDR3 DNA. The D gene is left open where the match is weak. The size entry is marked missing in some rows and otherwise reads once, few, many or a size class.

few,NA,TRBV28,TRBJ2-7,CASSTPDGRLEQYF,TGTGCCAGCAGTACTCCGGACGGGCGGCTCGAGCAGTACTTC
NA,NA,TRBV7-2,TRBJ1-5,CASSLWQGFNQPQHF,TGTGCCAGCAGCTTATGGCAGGGCTTCAATCAGCCCCAGCATTTT
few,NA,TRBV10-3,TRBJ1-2,CAIRSGTQGFGYTF,TGTGCCATCCGGTCCGGGACACAAGGTTTCGGCTACACCTTC
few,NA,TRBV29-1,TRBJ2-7,CSVEDPAGIEQYF,TGCAGCGTTGAAGATCCGGCGGGAATCGAGCAGTACTTC
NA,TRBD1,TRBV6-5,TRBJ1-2,CASSYSTGLGNYGYTF,TGTGCCAGCAGTTACTCGACAGGGTTGGGGAACTATGGCTACACCTTC
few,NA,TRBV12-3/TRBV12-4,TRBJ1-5,CASSASGPQHF,TGTGCCAGCAGTGCCTCAGGGCCCCAGCATTTT
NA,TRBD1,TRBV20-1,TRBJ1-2,CSARDRKGARNGYTF,TGCAGTGCTAGAGATCGTAAGGGGGCTAGGAATGGCTACACCTTC
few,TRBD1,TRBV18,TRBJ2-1,CASSLSLTGGNEQFF,TGTGCCAGCTCACTCTCTTTGACAGGGGGCAATGAGCAGTTCTTC
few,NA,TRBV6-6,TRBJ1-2,CASSRRTPQYGYTF,TGTGCCAGCAGCCGAAGGACACCCCAATATGGCTACACCTTC
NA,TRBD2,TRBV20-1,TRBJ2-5,CSGEAGVETQYF,TGCAGCGGAGAAGCGGGGGTAGAGACCCAGTACTTC
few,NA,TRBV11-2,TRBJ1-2,CASSLLRTGYGYTF,TGTGCCAGCAGCTTATTACGGACCGGGTATGGCTACACCTTC
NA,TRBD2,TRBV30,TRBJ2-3,CAWSGPWWAGGTDTQYF,TGTGCCTGGAGTGGACCGTGGTGGGCGGGGGGCACAGATACGCAGTATTTT
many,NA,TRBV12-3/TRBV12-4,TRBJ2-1,CASSLASLSEQFF,TGTGCCAGCAGTTTAGCTAGCCTTAGTGAGCAGTTCTTC
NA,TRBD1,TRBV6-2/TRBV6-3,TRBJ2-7,CASSYSRSGGNEQYF,TGTGCCAGCAGTTACTCGAGGTCAGGGGGCAACGAGCAGTACTTC
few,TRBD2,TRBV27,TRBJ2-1,CASRALAGYYNEQFF,TGTGCCAGCAGGGCACTAGCGGGTTATTACAATGAGCAGTTCTTC
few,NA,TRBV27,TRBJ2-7,CASSLSGGKYEQYF,TGTGCCAGCAGTTTGTCGGGGGGCAAATACGAGCAGTACTTC
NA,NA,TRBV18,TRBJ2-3,CASSPTTDGPDTQYF,TGTGCCAGCTCACCAACAACTGACGGGCCAGATACGCAGTATTTT
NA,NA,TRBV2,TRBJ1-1,CASSEDRMTVRVTEAFF,TGTGCCAGCAGTGAAGACAGGATGACCGTACGGGTCACTGAAGCTTTCTTT
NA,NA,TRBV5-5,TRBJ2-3,CASSALLSGTLSTDTQYF,TGTGCCAGCAGCGCACTACTATCGGGGACCCTTAGCACAGATACGCAGTATTTT
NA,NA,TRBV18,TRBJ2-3,CASSPPGQATDTQYF,TGTGCCAGCTCACCACCGGGACAAGCCACAGATACGCAGTATTTT
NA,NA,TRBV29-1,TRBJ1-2,CSVEAGTIYGYTF,TGCAGCGTTGAAGCGGGGACGATCTATGGCTACACCTTC
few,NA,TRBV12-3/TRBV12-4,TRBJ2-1,CASSPRTARYNEQFF,TGTGCCAGCAGTCCCCGGACAGCTAGGTACAATGAGCAGTTCTTC
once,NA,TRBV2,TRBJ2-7,CASTQADRLYEQYF,TGTGCCAGCACCCAGGCCGACAGACTCTACGAGCAGTACTTC
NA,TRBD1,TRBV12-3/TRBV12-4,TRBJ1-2,CASSLEGAIYGYTF,TGTGCCAGCAGTTTAGAGGGGGCAATCTATGGCTACACCTTC
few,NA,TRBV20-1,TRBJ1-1,CSARGPQMNTEAFF,TGCAGTGCTAGAGGGCCCCAGATGAACACTGAAGCTTTCTTT
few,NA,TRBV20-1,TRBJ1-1,CSAPSDGNTEAFF,TGCAGTGCCCCCTCGGACGGAAACACTGAAGCTTTCTTT
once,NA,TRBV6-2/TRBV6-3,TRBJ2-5,CASSYGASLWETQYF,TGTGCCAGCAGTTACGGCGCTTCATTATGGGAGACCCAGTACTTC
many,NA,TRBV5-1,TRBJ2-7,CASSLGRLYEQYF,TGCGCCAGCAGCTTGGGACGGTTATACGAGCAGTACTTC